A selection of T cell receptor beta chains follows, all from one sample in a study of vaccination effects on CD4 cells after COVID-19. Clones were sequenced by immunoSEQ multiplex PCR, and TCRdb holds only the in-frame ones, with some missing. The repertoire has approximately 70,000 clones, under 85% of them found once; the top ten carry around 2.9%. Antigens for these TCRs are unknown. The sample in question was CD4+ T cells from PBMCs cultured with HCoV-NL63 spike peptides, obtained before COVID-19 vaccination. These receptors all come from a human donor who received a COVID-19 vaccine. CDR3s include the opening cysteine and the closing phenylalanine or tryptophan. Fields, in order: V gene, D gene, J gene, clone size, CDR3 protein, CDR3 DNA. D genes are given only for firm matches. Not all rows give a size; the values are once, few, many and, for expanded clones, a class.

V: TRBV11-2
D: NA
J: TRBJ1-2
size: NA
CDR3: CASSLKITEQPPNYGYTF
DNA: TGTGCCAGCAGCTTAAAGATTACAGAACAGCCCCCTAACTATGGCTACACCTTC

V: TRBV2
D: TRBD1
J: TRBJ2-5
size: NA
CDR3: CASSRDRGSQETQYF
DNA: TGTGCCAGCAGTCGGGACAGGGGGTCCCAAGAGACCCAGTACTTC

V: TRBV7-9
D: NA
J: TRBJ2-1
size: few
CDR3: CASSLSGLDEQFF
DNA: TGTGCCAGCAGCTTGTCAGGTTTGGACGAGCAGTTCTTC

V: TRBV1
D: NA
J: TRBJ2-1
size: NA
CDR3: CTSSQDGGGSSYNEQFF
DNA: TGCACCAGCAGCCAAGACGGCGGGGGAAGCTCCTACAATGAGCAGTTCTTC

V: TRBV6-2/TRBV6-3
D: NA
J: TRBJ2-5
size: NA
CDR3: CASSTPAAARETQYF
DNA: TGTGCCAGCAGCACTCCTGCTGCAGCGCGAGAGACCCAGTACTTC

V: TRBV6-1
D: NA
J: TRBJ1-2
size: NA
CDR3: CASSELRGGYTF
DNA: TGTGCCAGCAGTGAACTTCGAGGAGGCTACACCTTC

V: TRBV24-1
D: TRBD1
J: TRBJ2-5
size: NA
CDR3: CATKGASVETQYF
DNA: TGTGCCACCAAGGGGGCGAGCGTTGAGACCCAGTACTTC

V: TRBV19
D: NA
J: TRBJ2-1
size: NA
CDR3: CASSIAQGRGSYNEQFF
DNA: TGTGCCAGTAGTATAGCCCAGGGGCGGGGGTCCTACAATGAGCAGTTCTTC

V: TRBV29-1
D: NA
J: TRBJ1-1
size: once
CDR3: CSVTRELNTEAFF
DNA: TGCAGCGTTACGAGAGAATTGAACACTGAAGCTTTCTTT

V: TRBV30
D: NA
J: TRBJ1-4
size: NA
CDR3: CAWSGTTNEKLFF
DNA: TGTGCCTGGAGTGGAACTACTAATGAAAAACTGTTTTTT

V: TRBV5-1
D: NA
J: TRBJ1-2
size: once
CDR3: CASSTQFPGRGDGYTF
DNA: TGCGCCAGCAGCACCCAATTCCCGGGCCGAGGGGATGGCTACACCTTC

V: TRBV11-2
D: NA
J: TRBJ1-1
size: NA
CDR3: CASSLVQREAFF
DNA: TGTGCCAGCAGCTTAGTGCAACGGGAAGCTTTCTTT

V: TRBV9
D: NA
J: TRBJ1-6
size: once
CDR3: CASSAGSGGNSPLHF
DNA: TGTGCCAGCAGCGCAGGATCAGGAGGGAATTCACCCCTCCACTTT

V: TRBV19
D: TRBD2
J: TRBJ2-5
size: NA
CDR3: CASSIGLAGGQETQYF
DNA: TGTGCCAGTAGTATAGGGTTAGCGGGGGGACAAGAGACCCAGTACTTC

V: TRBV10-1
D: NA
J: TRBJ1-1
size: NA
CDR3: CASSESKLGSPTTEAFF
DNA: TGCGCCAGCAGTGAGTCGAAGCTGGGTTCCCCGACCACTGAAGCTTTCTTT

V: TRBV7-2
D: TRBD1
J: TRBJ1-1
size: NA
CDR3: CASSLDRDSSIF
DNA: TGTGCCAGCAGCTTAGACAGGGACAGTAGCATCTTT

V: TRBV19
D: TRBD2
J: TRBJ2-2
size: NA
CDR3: CASSIASGGVTGELFF
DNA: TGTGCCAGTAGTATAGCTAGCGGGGGGGTCACCGGGGAGCTGTTTTTT

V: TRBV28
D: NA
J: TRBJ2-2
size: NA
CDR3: CASSLPVGELFF
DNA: TGTGCCAGCAGTTTGCCGGTCGGGGAGCTGTTTTTT

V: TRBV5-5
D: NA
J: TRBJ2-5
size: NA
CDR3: CASSLQETQYF
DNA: TGTGCCAGCAGTCTCCAAGAGACCCAGTACTTC

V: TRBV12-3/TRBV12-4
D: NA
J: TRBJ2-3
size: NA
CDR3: CASSWQLADTQYF
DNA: TGTGCCAGCAGTTGGCAGCTTGCAGATACGCAGTATTTT

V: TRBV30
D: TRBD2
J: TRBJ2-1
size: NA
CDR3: CVVQRDYNEQFF
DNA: TGTGTTGTGCAGCGGGACTACAATGAGCAGTTCTTC

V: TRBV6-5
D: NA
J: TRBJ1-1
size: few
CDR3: CASTKGRHTEAFF
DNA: TGTGCCAGCACCAAAGGACGGCACACTGAAGCTTTCTTT

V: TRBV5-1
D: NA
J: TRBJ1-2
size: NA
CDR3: CASSLGLHTEYGYTF
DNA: TGCGCCAGCAGCTTGGGGCTTCACACCGAATATGGCTACACCTTC

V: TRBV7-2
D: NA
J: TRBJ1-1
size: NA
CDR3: CASSLVVAGRAEAFF
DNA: TGTGCCAGCAGCTTAGTGGTAGCGGGTAGGGCTGAAGCTTTCTTT

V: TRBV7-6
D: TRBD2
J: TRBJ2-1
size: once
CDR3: CASSLVDSGGAGEQFF
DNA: TGTGCCAGCAGCTTAGTGGATAGCGGGGGGGCTGGTGAGCAGTTCTTC

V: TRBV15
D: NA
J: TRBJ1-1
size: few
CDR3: CATSRDPGNRHTEAFF
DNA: TGTGCCACCAGCAGAGATCCAGGGAATAGACACACTGAAGCTTTCTTT

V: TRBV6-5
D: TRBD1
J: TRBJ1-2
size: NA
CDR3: CATTDRGAYYGYTF
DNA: TGTGCCACGACCGACAGGGGGGCCTACTATGGCTACACCTTC

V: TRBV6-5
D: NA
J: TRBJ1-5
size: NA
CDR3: CASSYYQGGNQPQHF
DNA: TGTGCCAGCAGTTACTATCAGGGAGGCAATCAGCCCCAGCATTTT

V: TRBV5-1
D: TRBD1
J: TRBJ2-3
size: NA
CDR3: CASSQDRAGQDTQYF
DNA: TGCGCCAGCAGCCAGGACAGGGCGGGTCAAGATACGCAGTATTTT

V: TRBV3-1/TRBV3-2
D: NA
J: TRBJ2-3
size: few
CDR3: CASSHSGYTDTQYF
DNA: TGTGCCAGCAGCCATAGCGGATACACAGATACGCAGTATTTT

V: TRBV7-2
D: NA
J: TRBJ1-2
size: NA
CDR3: CASSLSLGTVGLGYTF
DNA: TGTGCCAGCAGCTTAAGCCTTGGGACGGTCGGATTGGGCTACACCTTC

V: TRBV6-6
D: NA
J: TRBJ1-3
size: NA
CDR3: CASSYKGETSGNTIYF
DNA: TGTGCCAGCAGTTACAAAGGGGAGACCTCTGGAAACACCATATATTTT

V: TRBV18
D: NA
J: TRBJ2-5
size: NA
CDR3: CASSPPGAAETQYF
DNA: TGTGCCAGCTCACCACCCGGGGCGGCGGAGACCCAGTACTTC

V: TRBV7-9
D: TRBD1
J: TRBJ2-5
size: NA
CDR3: CASSFGTGLQTQYF
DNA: TGTGCCAGCAGCTTCGGGACAGGTCTACAGACCCAGTACTTC

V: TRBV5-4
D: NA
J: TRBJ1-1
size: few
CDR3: CASSLYTLNTEAFF
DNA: TGTGCCAGCAGCTTGTACACGCTGAACACTGAAGCTTTCTTT

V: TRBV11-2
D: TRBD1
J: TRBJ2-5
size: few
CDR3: CASSPTGGAETQYF
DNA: TGTGCCAGCAGCCCGACAGGGGGCGCGGAGACCCAGTACTTC

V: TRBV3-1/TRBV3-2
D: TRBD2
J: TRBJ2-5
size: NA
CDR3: CASSLRGGRETQYF
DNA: TGTGCCAGCAGCCTTCGGGGGGGCCGGGAGACCCAGTACTTC

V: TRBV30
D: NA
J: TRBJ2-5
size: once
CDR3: CAWTPRGRETQYF
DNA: TGTGCCTGGACCCCGCGGGGGCGTGAGACCCAGTACTTC

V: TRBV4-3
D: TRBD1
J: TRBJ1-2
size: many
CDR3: CASSQPGQGAAGYTF
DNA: TGCGCCAGCAGCCAACCGGGACAGGGGGCGGCTGGCTACACCTTC

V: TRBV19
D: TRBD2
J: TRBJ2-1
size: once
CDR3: CASIGSGTRYNEQFF
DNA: TGTGCCAGTATCGGATCCGGGACTAGATACAATGAGCAGTTCTTC

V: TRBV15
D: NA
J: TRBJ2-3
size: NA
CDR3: CATSRDEGLSSDTQYF
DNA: TGTGCCACCAGCAGAGATGAAGGGCTGTCCTCAGATACGCAGTATTTT

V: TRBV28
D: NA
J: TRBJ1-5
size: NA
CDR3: CASSSGTQPQHF
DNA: TGTGCCAGCAGTTCAGGGACTCAGCCCCAGCATTTT

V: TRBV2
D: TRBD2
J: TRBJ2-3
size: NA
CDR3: CASSGLAGGRTDTQYF
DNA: TGTGCCAGCAGTGGATTGGCGGGGGGCCGCACAGATACGCAGTATTTT

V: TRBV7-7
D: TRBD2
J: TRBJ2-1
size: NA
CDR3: CASSRTSGSNNEQFF
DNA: TGTGCCAGCAGCCGTACTAGCGGGAGCAACAATGAGCAGTTCTTC

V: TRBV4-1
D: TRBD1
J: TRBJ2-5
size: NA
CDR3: CASSRRDRGGETQYF
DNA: TGCGCCAGCAGCCGGCGGGACAGGGGAGGGGAGACCCAGTACTTC

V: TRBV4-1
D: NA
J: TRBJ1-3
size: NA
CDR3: CASSQKFSSGNTIYF
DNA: TGCGCCAGCAGCCAAAAATTCAGCTCTGGAAACACCATATATTTT

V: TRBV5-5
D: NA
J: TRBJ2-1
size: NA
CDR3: CASSSRADLGEQFF
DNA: TGTGCCAGCAGCTCCCGGGCCGACCTAGGTGAGCAGTTCTTC

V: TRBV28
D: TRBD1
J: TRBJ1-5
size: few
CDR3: CASSSGTGGGNQPQHF
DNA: TGTGCCAGCAGTTCTGGGACAGGGGGCGGCAATCAGCCCCAGCATTTT

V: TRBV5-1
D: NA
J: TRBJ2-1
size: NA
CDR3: CASSEQGGYNEQFF
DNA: TGCGCCAGCAGCGAACAGGGTGGCTACAATGAGCAGTTCTTC

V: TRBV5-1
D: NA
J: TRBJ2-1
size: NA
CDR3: CASSLRVNEQFF
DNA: TGCGCCAGCAGCTTAAGGGTAAATGAGCAGTTCTTC

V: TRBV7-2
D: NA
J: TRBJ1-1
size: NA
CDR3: CASSFSQGTEAFF
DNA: TGTGCCAGCAGCTTTTCCCAGGGCACTGAAGCTTTCTTT

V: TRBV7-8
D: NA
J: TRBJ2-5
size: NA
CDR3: CASSSYGLPTGETQYF
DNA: TGTGCCAGCAGCTCTTATGGGTTACCGACGGGAGAGACCCAGTACTTC

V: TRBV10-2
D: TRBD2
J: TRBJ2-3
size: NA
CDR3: CASSELAGVGDTQYF
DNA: TGCGCCAGCAGTGAGCTAGCGGGGGTTGGAGATACGCAGTATTTT

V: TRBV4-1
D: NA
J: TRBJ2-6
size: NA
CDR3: CASSQDGGPSSGANVLTF
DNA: TGCGCCAGCAGCCAAGACGGGGGTCCCAGCTCTGGGGCCAACGTCCTGACTTTC

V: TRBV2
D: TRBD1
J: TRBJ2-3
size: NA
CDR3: CASSGQGAEDTQYF
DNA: TGTGCCAGCAGTGGACAGGGGGCGGAAGATACGCAGTATTTT